This is a list of T cell receptor beta chains from one sample in a study of CD8 T cells in Susac syndrome. TCRdb independently ran MiXCR on the immunoSEQ multiplex PCR reads; one entry per CDR3 protein. The sample has approximately 140,000 distinct CDR3 sequences, around 94% seen once. The sample comprised CD8+ T cells from PBMCs. These receptors originate from a human donor in good health. CDR3s include the opening cysteine and the closing phenylalanine or tryptophan. D genes are given only for firm matches.

J gene | CDR3 length | V gene | D gene | CDR3 protein | CDR3 DNA
TRBJ1-1 | 11 | TRBV7-9 | . | CASKTNTEAFF | TGTGCCAGCAAGACGAACACTGAAGCTTTCTTT
TRBJ1-5 | 15 | TRBV4-2 | . | CASSQQPGVGQPQHF | TGTGCCAGCAGCCAACAACCAGGGGTGGGTCAGCCCCAGCATTTT
TRBJ2-3 | 15 | TRBV27 | . | CASSPLGLGTDTQYF | TGTGCCAGCAGTCCATTGGGGCTAGGCACAGATACGCAGTATTTT
TRBJ2-6 | 16 | TRBV28 | . | CASSFGVTPGANVLTF | TGTGCCAGCAGTTTCGGGGTGACCCCTGGGGCCAACGTCCTGACTTTC
TRBJ2-1 | 15 | TRBV3-1 | TRBD2 | CASRRSAGANNEQFF | TGTGCCAGCAGGCGCTCAGCGGGAGCTAACAATGAGCAGTTCTTC
TRBJ2-7 | 14 | TRBV29-1 | . | CSVGSFDSSYEQYF | TGCAGCGTTGGATCATTCGACAGCTCCTACGAGCAGTACTTC
TRBJ1-5 | 14 | TRBV27 | . | CASSLRGSRQPQHF | TGTGCCAGCAGTTTAAGGGGTTCGCGACAGCCCCAGCATTTT
TRBJ2-1 | 14 | TRBV11-2 | . | CASSGRSIFGEQFF | TGTGCCAGCAGTGGGAGGTCCATCTTCGGTGAGCAGTTCTTC
TRBJ2-7 | 15 | TRBV4-3 | . | CASSQGAGAEDEQYF | TGCGCCAGCAGCCAAGGGGCCGGGGCCGAGGACGAGCAGTACTTC
TRBJ1-1 | 14 | TRBV11-3 | TRBD1 | CASSPRGQAFPAFF | TGTGCCAGCAGCCCACGGGGACAGGCGTTCCCGGCTTTCTTT
TRBJ2-7 | 16 | TRBV7-9 | TRBD1 | CASSLGLGTASYEQYF | TGTGCCAGCAGCTTAGGTCTTGGGACAGCCTCCTACGAGCAGTACTTC
TRBJ1-1 | 14 | TRBV2 | . | CASRRTGMNTEAFF | TGTGCCAGTAGGCGGACGGGTATGAACACTGAAGCTTTCTTT
TRBJ2-7 | 18 | TRBV15 | TRBD1 | CATSRDLAGTGGSYEQYF | TGTGCCACCAGCAGAGATCTAGCTGGGACAGGGGGCTCCTACGAGCAGTACTTC
TRBJ2-4 | 13 | TRBV29-1 | TRBD1 | CSVGQGSKNIQYF | TGCAGCGTCGGACAGGGATCCAAAAACATTCAGTACTTC
TRBJ2-7 | 16 | TRBV20-1 | TRBD2 | CSARHPGLAETYEQYF | TGCAGTGCTAGACACCCGGGACTAGCGGAAACCTACGAGCAGTACTTC
TRBJ1-3 | 13 | TRBV7-2 | . | CASSTPLSNTIYF | TGTGCCAGCAGCACTCCCCTTTCAAACACCATATATTTT
TRBJ2-1 | 16 | TRBV4-3 | TRBD2 | CASSQDFYSGKVEQFF | TGCGCCAGCAGCCAAGATTTTTATAGCGGGAAGGTTGAGCAGTTCTTC